This entry concerns a single T cell receptor (beta chain). The clone's antigen remains unknown. No much larger clone exists at a distance of one base, and base qualities are not known. This sample was included in a study of cytomegalovirus exposure and HLA in healthy donors (TCRdb year 2017). Looking at the study overall: An earlier analysis of around 600 of the donors reported 250 to 350 Gb of sequence data and some 120 million unique TCR beta sequences from roughly 200 million T cells. Roughly 300 gigabases of sequencing data and 70 million to 85 million unique TCR sequences were included in an early release covering 550 to 800 HLA-typed donors. Of the 300 to 500 genotyped donors, less than 85% were placed in the genetic ancestry cluster associated with self-reported Caucasian donors. The study was designed to test whether signatures of past pathogen exposure could be identified by cataloging public T cell receptors. The study profiled the T cell repertoires of 500 to 800 subjects by immunosequencing and related them to cytomegalovirus serostatus. Along with the approximately 600-subject first cohort, a separate validation cohort of over 90 different subjects was used. High-throughput TCR immunosequencing, statistical association of individual TCRs with disease status, and machine learning were combined to predict cytomegalovirus infection status. To study patterns of TCR occurrence, a later analysis re-analyzed previously published TCR beta repertoires from hundreds of donors and added high-resolution HLA genotyping. Rather than drawing on any new phenotypic data, the later analysis identified candidate immune exposures from TCR beta sequences and the way those sequences occurred across donors. In an earlier analysis of roughly 540 of the donors, high-throughput TCR beta sequencing was used to judge whether each TCR beta V gene segment behaved as functional or pseudogenic. Donor age, sex, ethnicity and CMV serostatus were compiled together with the repertoire data. In a later genetic analysis, genome-wide SNP genotypes for about three fifths of the 666 donors were used, and that subset was treated as a discovery cohort. All discovery cohort repertoires had been generated using a single sequencing platform. HLA typing included class I and class II loci at four-digit resolution. The number of donors typed differed by locus, with roughly 620-640 for A, B, C, DRB1 and DQB1, approximately 500 for DQA1, nearly 610 for DPA1, and around 430 for DPB1. Five DR-DQ haplotypes were handled as single units for association and clustering, since linkage in the cohort was strong. On average, roughly 250,000 unique TCR beta nucleotide sequences were sequenced per donor among some 420 genotyped donors of the cohort, with roughly 19% of those sequences being non-productive. Paper-wide results and their limitations: A later analysis associated about 16,000 TCR beta sequences with specific HLA alleles at a false discovery rate of 0.05. Some IMGT-functional V segments, including TRBV6-2 and TRBV6-3, could not be distinguished by the 87-base-pair reads and were therefore excluded. Presence/absence analyses assumed roughly uniform sequencing depth across donors, an assumption that may not hold. The earlier analysis of some 560 of the donors excluded over 15 rarely observed V segments, including chromosome 9 orphons, because counts were too low. In vitro tests confirmed that a few of the cytomegalovirus-associated TCR beta chains recognize cytomegalovirus antigens. A further reported finding was that TCR beta sequences accurately predicted the HLA-A and HLA-B alleles for most subjects in the first cohort. Because HLA typing was unavailable for some donors at each locus, only the typed subset was used in association tests. CMV serostatus was the only immune exposure information available for the cohort. According to the authors, the approach could potentially be generalized to other disease states and immunological phenotypes. While some public TCRs were present in many individuals, most TCR sequences turned up only very rarely across donors. A later analysis found that TCR association rates varied across HLA loci, with DRB1 alleles showing the most associated TCRs and HLA-C alleles the fewest. The classifier was reported to diagnose cytomegalovirus status with high specificity and sensitivity in both the original and validation cohorts. In an earlier analysis of about 540 of the donors, most TCR beta V segments were observed in productive rearrangements about 87% or about 30% of the time, broadly matching IMGT annotations. In a later analysis, HLA-associated TCR beta chains were found to be more clonally expanded and to have lower generation probabilities than equally common non-associated chains. A cluster of highly shared sequence variants was judged likely to represent a technical artifact of the sequencing pipeline. Linkage disequilibrium might explain the correlated functional status among segregating V segments, but an unknown experimental factor could not be ruled out. In this cohort, only TCR beta chains were sequenced, and detectable features were limited by the absence of alpha or paired-chain data. In a later analysis, most CMV-associated TCR beta chains were found to appear HLA-restricted, with HLA associations seemingly driven largely by CMV exposure. When HLA alleles, especially DR and DQ, strongly co-occurred, TCR associations were difficult to assign to individual alleles. In the study, 164 TCR beta chains were listed as associated with cytomegalovirus. A later genetic analysis reported fewer N-insertions in productive TCRs among donors in an Asian-associated ancestry cluster than the approximately 700-donor mean. A later genetic analysis associated a missense DCLRE1C variant with V-gene and J-gene trimming of TCR beta chains, and an independent cohort replicated the association. According to a later analysis, parvovirus B19, influenza, CMV and Epstein-Barr virus appeared linked to several top co-occurrence clusters.

CDR1 LGHNA and CDR2 YSLEER were looked up in the germline V gene. V is trimmed back by 0 bases and J by 2 bases, and the junction contains 2 bases that no gene match accounts for. Reading from cysteine to phenylalanine, the CDR3 counts 15 amino acids. The sequence is cut down to CDR3 DNA, 45 bases in frame from base 1. The cohort consisted of 666 healthy bone marrow donors. All cohort members were sampled while nominally healthy, although unrecorded immune exposures were likely present. The donor tested CMV seronegative and was one of the 352 seronegative cohort members. A peripheral blood sample was provided by each donor, and peripheral blood mononuclear cells were used for TCR beta sequencing. The Qiagen DNeasy Blood Extraction Kit was used to extract genomic DNA from the blood cell samples. Libraries were built with the immunoSEQ multiplex PCR assay. The multiplex PCR relied on a mix of 60 forward primers for TCR Vbeta segments and 13 reverse primers for TCR Jbeta segments. The CDR3 region of rearranged TCR beta genes was amplified from genomic DNA by a multiplex PCR assay. Amplified TCR beta libraries were sequenced as 87-base-pair reads on the Illumina HiSeq System. Per the source publication's procedure: A later analysis tallied roughly 80 million unique TCR beta chains across the 666 repertoires, and around 10 million of those chains were shared by two or more donors. To remove PCR and sequencing errors, raw reads were error-corrected and collapsed into unique sequences using a nearest-neighbor algorithm that merged closely related sequences. V, D and J gene segments were assigned by aligning CDR3 sequences to IMGT reference sequences. For a sequence to be retained, at least a six-nucleotide match to both a V gene segment and a J gene segment was required. Rearrangements were called productive when the CDR3 lacked stop codons and stayed in frame with V and J; all others were non-productive. CDR3 was defined according to IMGT convention as the region running from the second conserved V-encoded cysteine to the conserved J-encoded phenylalanine. The earlier analysis of 450 to 750 of the donors excluded any sequence lacking an unambiguous match to a single V gene segment. An earlier analysis of some 610 of the donors called V segments functional above 56.7% productive rearrangements and segregating when the between-donor standard deviation exceeded 5%. A statistical classification framework was built to diagnose cytomegalovirus status from the catalog of TCR beta chain sequences. In a later analysis, V and J genes were assigned by comparing TCR nucleotide sequences against IMGT/GENE-DB human TR gene sequences. A later analysis assigned CDR3 sequences and most-parsimonious VDJ recombination scenarios with the TCRdist pipeline. In a later analysis, every TCR beta chain was defined by the combination of its CDR3 amino acid sequence and its V-gene family, and reads without a unique V-gene family were dropped. As a way to deal with suspected cross-contamination and a sequencing artifact, a later analysis dropped hundreds of nucleotide sequences that were highly shared and had low generation probability. For each public chain, a later analysis derived a clonal expansion index from normalized ranks of inferred template counts within each repertoire. In a later analysis, generation probabilities were computed with a VDJ recombination model fitted to out-of-frame rearrangements, and the resulting probabilities were checked against IGoR. Hypergeometric tests were used in a later analysis to score TCR-TCR, TCR-HLA and TCR-CMV co-occurrence, with a repertoire-size bias correction applied to the TCR pairs. False discovery rates were estimated in a later analysis by permuting HLA or CMV assignments 20 times. A later analysis grouped co-occurring TCRs with DBSCAN, adding TCRdist sequence similarity when clustering within HLA-allele-positive subsets. Repertoires with fewer than 30,000 or more than 120,000 public chains, plus five repertoires with anomalous nucleotide sharing, were excluded from co-occurrence clustering. Held by TCRdb, this immuneACCESS table contains in-frame sequences only and omits some clones. Under half of the omission traces to an unresolved V gene where checked; the cause of the rest is unknown. The DNA gave D and trimming, while V, J and clone size come from that table. The sample records about 200,000 clones, around 80% of which are singletons. The ten largest make up around 1.7% of the sample.

This sequence originates from a woman aged 18-35 years in good health and CMV-seronegative. What was sequenced was PBMCs. Here the chain combines TRBV4-3 and TRBJ2-3; 7 central bases correspond to TRBD2. Read as DNA, the sequence is TGCGCCAGCAGCCAAGACCGGGACTACACAGATACGCAGTATTTT. Its protein product is CASSQDRDYTDTQYF.